These 25 T cell receptor beta chains originate from one sample sequenced in a study of blood T cell repertoires in COVID-19. TCRdb keeps only in-frame clones here, not all; method: immunoSEQ multiplex PCR. The profile shows about 58,000 clones, about 79% of them singletons. The sample was peripheral blood. Receptors originate from a human donor in a cohort sampled during active COVID-19.

The rearrangement joins TRBV5-5 to TRBJ1-1; 7 nucleotides agree with TRBD1. The length of the CDR3 is 13 residues. Germline assignment: CDR1 SGHKS and CDR2 YYEKEE (reference sequence). Trimming took 3 bases from V and 6 from J; bases not matched to a gene: 5. The chain's CDR3 is CASSWNRGSEAFF. CDR3 coding DNA: TGTGCCAGCAGCTGGAACAGGGGATCTGAAGCTTTCTTT.

Written as DNA, the CDR3 is TGTGCCAGCAGTAGCCCGGACACTCAGGGGGAGACCCAGTACTTC. Protein: CASSSPDTQGETQYF. V usage is TRBV28 and J usage is TRBJ2-5, with D possibly being TRBD1 (6 bases). V shed 5 bases and J shed 5 bases, with 18 bases lying between them. Germline V gene lookup returns CDR1 MDHEN and CDR2 SYDVKM. CDR3 length equals 15 residues.

This rearrangement joins TRBV27 to TRBJ2-2, with TRBD1 matching over 7 bases. The CDR3 covers 16 residues. Unmatched junction bases numbered 3, after V lost 2 bases and J lost 0 bases. The germline CDR1 and CDR2 sequences are MNHEY and SMNVEV (reference sequence). The CDR3 spells CASSLGTVTNTGELFF. CDR3 DNA sequence: TGTGCCAGCAGTTTAGGGACAGTAACGAACACCGGGGAGCTGTTTTTT.

The CDR3 DNA reads TGTGCCAGCAGTGAATTAATCGGACTAGCGGTCTCCTACGAGCAGTACTTC. This translates into CASSELIGLAVSYEQYF. V gene TRBV6-1 combines with J gene TRBJ2-7, with TRBD2 matching 10 bases. CDR3 length equals 17 residues. CDR1 is MNHNS, CDR2 SASEGT, per germline. V was clipped by 2 bases and J by 0 bases; unmatched bases: 7.

The chain recombines TRBV5-1 with TRBJ2-7, with TRBD1 matching over 10 bases. Germline CDR1 and CDR2: SGHRS and YFSETQ. This CDR3 contains 16 residues. V lost 2 bases to trimming and J lost 2 bases; unmatched junction nucleotides: 7. The CDR3 sequence: CASSFQPGQGTYEQYF. The CDR3 nucleotides read TGCGCCAGCAGCTTTCAGCCGGGACAGGGGACCTACGAGCAGTACTTC.

The chain links TRBV19 to TRBJ1-1, with 7 bases lining up with TRBD1. V dropped 1 base and J dropped 1; count of bases not matched to a gene: 3. Germline values: CDR1 LNHDA, CDR2 SQIVND (reference sequence). The CDR3 is 15 amino acids. CDR3 sequence: CASSIVGGANTEAFF. The CDR3 bases are TGTGCCAGTAGTATAGTAGGGGGCGCGAACACTGAAGCTTTCTTT.

The count of this clone is one. The V and J genes are TRBV11-2 and TRBJ2-2; 8 nucleotides align to TRBD2. Trimming at V came to 0 bases and at J to 4 bases, leaving 7 bases not matched to a gene. This CDR3 has 17 residues. Germline lookup yields CDR1 SGHAT and CDR2 FQNNGV. The CDR3 DNA reads as TGTGCCAGCAGCTTAGAATCGGGAGGGATTCGCACCGGGGAGCTGTTTTTT. Protein product: CASSLESGGIRTGELFF.

The V call is TRBV2, the J call TRBJ2-2; 8 bases map to TRBD1. The CDR3 length is 15 residues. J was trimmed by 7 bases and V by 6 bases; bases with no gene match: 10. Germline V gene lookup returns CDR1 SNHLY and CDR2 FYNNEI. The chain's CDR3 is CASSAPTGEVGELFF. The CDR3 DNA is TGTGCCAGCAGCGCCCCGACAGGGGAGGTCGGGGAGCTGTTTTTT. The whole variable domain, filled in from reference TRBV2 and TRBJ2-2, reads EPEVTQTPSHQVTQMGQEVILRCVPISNHLYFYWYRQILGQKVEFLVSFYNNEISEKSEIFDDQFSVERPDGSNFTLKIRSTKLEDSAMYFCASSAPTGEVGELFFGEGSRLTVL.

The chain carries TRBV7-3 and TRBJ1-3; perhaps TRBD1 as D (6 bases). The V gene's germline CDR1 is SGHTA and CDR2 FQGTGA. Trimming took 6 bases from V and 3 from J, leaving 24 bases between them. The CDR3 is made up of 18 amino acids. In DNA, the CDR3 is TGTGCCAGCAGTCCCTCGGAAACACAGGGAAGGGGTGGAAACACCATATATTTT. As protein: CASSPSETQGRGGNTIYF. Full variable domain (rest looked up from reference TRBV7-3 and TRBJ1-3): GAGVSQTPSNKVTEKGKYVELRCDPISGHTALYWYRQSLGQGPEFLIYFQGTGAADDSGLPNDRFFAVRPEGSVSTLKIQRTERGDSAVYLCASSPSETQGRGGNTIYFGEGSWLTVV.

The chain employs TRBV5-1 and TRBJ2-7, with TRBD1 matching over 9 bases. V shed 3 bases, J shed 2 bases, and the junction held 6 bases outside the gene matches. Germline CDR1 reads SGHRS; CDR2 reads YFSETQ. The length of the CDR3 is 15 residues. This chain's CDR3 is CASSYRQGEAYEQYF. CDR3 DNA: TGCGCCAGCAGCTACCGACAGGGGGAGGCCTACGAGCAGTACTTC.

In this sample, this clone turned up a few times. The rearrangement joins TRBV7-9 to TRBJ1-1, with a tentative D call TRBD1 (5 bases). Germline V gene data show CDR1 as SEHNR and CDR2 as FQNEAQ (reference sequence). This CDR3 is built from 15 residues. Trimming left V 2 bases short and J 5 bases short, with 15 bases between. The CDR3 region is CASSLSGGVRTEAFF. In DNA, the CDR3 is TGTGCCAGCAGCTTAAGCGGGGGAGTGAGGACTGAAGCTTTCTTT.

The chain carries TRBV6-1 and TRBJ2-7; 11 nucleotides agree with TRBD2. This CDR3 is 16 amino acids long. Germline values: CDR1 MNHNS, CDR2 SASEGT. V was clipped by 0 bases and J by 2 bases; unmatched bases: 3. Written as DNA, the CDR3 is TGTGCCAGCAGTGAAGCTAGCGGGGGGGGACCCTACGAGCAGTACTTC. This gives the protein CASSEASGGGPYEQYF.

The CDR3 loop reads CATSDVRRGLEAATQYF. Here the CDR3 DNA reads TGTGCCACCAGTGATGTTCGGAGGGGACTAGAAGCTGCTACGCAGTATTTT. The rearrangement links TRBV24-1 to TRBJ2-3, with 8 bases identical to TRBD2. There are 17 residues in the CDR3. Germline CDR1 KGHDR, CDR2 SFDVKD. V dropped 3 bases and J dropped 8; count of bases not matched to a gene: 15.

The chain combines TRBV10-2 with TRBJ1-2, with D uncertain. Germline CDR1 WSHSY, CDR2 SAAADI. CDR3 length: 14 residues. V was pared by 3 bases and J by 7 bases, with 15 bases between. DNA for the CDR3: TGCGCCAGCAGTGATGAGGGCCGACTTGCTGGCTACACCTTC. Its protein is CASSDEGRLAGYTF.

The chain joins TRBV11-2 to TRBJ2-5, with 8 bases identical to TRBD2. This CDR3 is built from 17 residues. CDR1 and CDR2 from the germline V gene are SGHAT and FQNNGV. V trimming: 4 bases; J trimming: 4 bases; junction bases outside the gene matches: 14. CDR3 in DNA: TGTGCCAGCAGCTCCTTCCCGGGGGGGCGGGGAACAGAGACCCAGTACTTC. This sequence encodes CASSSFPGGRGTETQYF.

The chain joins TRBV27 to TRBJ1-1, with 11 bases fitting TRBD1. Germline V gene lookup returns CDR1 MNHEY and CDR2 SMNVEV (reference sequence). The CDR3 covers 15 residues. J was trimmed by 6 bases and V by 3 bases; bases with no gene match: 6. CDR3: CASSFRDRGFPEAFF. In DNA, the CDR3 is TGTGCCAGCAGTTTCCGGGACAGGGGGTTTCCTGAAGCTTTCTTT.

The chain links TRBV24-1 to TRBJ2-7; 7 bases are shared with TRBD1. Trimming took 3 bases from V and 0 from J; bases not matched to a gene: 4. The CDR3 is 15 residues long. Germline lookup yields CDR1 KGHDR and CDR2 SFDVKD. The CDR3 reads CATSDPRDSSYEQYF. CDR3 in DNA: TGTGCCACCAGTGATCCCCGGGACAGCTCCTACGAGCAGTACTTC.

CDR3 DNA: TGTGCCAGCAGCGAGTCAGGTAGCTCTGGAAACACCATATATTTT. Amino acid sequence: CASSESGSSGNTIYF. The rearrangement uses TRBV28 and TRBJ1-3; no clear D gene. Trimming left V 6 bases short and J 0 bases short, with 12 bases between. CDR3 length: 15 amino acids. The germline V gene encodes CDR1 MDHEN and CDR2 SYDVKM. The full variable domain, its missing parts supplied by reference TRBV28 and TRBJ1-3, is DVKVTQSSRYLVKRTGEKVFLECVQDMDHENMFWYRQDPGLGLRLIYFSYDVKMKEKGDIPEGYSVSREKKERFSLILESASTNQTSMYLCASSESGSSGNTIYFGEGSWLTVV.

The chain employs TRBV5-6 and TRBJ2-7; 10 positions match TRBD2. The length of the CDR3 is 16 residues. V was pared by 0 bases and J by 4 bases, with 7 bases of the junction left unmatched. In germline, CDR1 is SGHDT, CDR2 YYEEEE. The CDR3 is CASSLVLAGGSYEQYF. The CDR3 region has the DNA TGTGCCAGCAGCTTGGTTTTAGCGGGGGGTTCTTACGAGCAGTACTTC.

The V call is TRBV18, the J call TRBJ1-3; D is unresolved. Germline assignment: CDR1 KGHSH and CDR2 LQKENI. This CDR3 spans 15 amino acids. V lost 4 bases, J lost 0 bases, and 10 bases lay in between. The CDR3 region has the DNA TGTGCCAGCTCACTGACACCTCTCTCTGGAAACACCATATATTTT. Its translation: CASSLTPLSGNTIYF. The full variable domain, completed using reference TRBV18 and TRBJ1-3, is NAGVMQNPRHLVRRRGQEARLRCSPMKGHSHVYWYRQLPEEGLKFMVYLQKENIIDESGMPKERFSAEFPKEGPSILRIQQVVRGDSAAYFCASSLTPLSGNTIYFGEGSWLTVV.

This chain links TRBV18 with TRBJ1-5; 10 bases agree with TRBD1. Losses at the gene ends were 6 bases for V and 7 bases for J; bases not matched to a gene: 6. The CDR3 length is 14 residues. CDR1 and CDR2 (germline): KGHSH, LQKENI. The CDR3 spells CASSGTGVYQPQHF. The CDR3 nucleotides are TGTGCCAGCTCCGGGACAGGGGTGTACCAGCCCCAGCATTTT.

The rearrangement links TRBV5-8 to TRBJ1-5; no clear D gene. The V gene lost 0 bases and the J gene lost 4 bases, with 14 bases spanning the gap. Germline assignment: CDR1 SGHTS and CDR2 YDEGEE. The CDR3 contains 16 residues. This chain's CDR3 is CASSLVPGLRNQPQHF. The CDR3 bases are TGTGCCAGCAGCTTGGTTCCGGGGTTGAGGAATCAGCCCCAGCATTTT. The whole variable domain, filled in from reference TRBV5-8 and TRBJ1-5, reads EAGVTQSPTHLIKTRGQQATLRCSPISGHTSVYWYQQALGLGLQFLLWYDEGEERNRGNFPPRFSGRQFPNYSSELNVNALELEDSALYLCASSLVPGLRNQPQHFGDGTRLSIL.

CDR3 in DNA: TGTGCCAGCAGTTTTCTAGCAGTCGGAGCCAAAAACATTCAGTACTTC. This sequence encodes CASSFLAVGAKNIQYF. The chain carries TRBV6-2 or TRBV6-3 and TRBJ2-4; D may be TRBD2 (5 bases). The CDR3 sequence is 16 residues long. Between the trimmed V and J ends, which lost 4 bases and 0 bases, there was a span of 13 bases. Germline assignment: CDR1 MNHEY and CDR2 SVGEGT.

The chain links TRBV5-1 to TRBJ2-5; 7 bases map to TRBD2. J lost 0 bases, V lost 1 base, and 3 bases had no gene match. CDR3 length: 15 amino acids. CDR1 and CDR2 (germline): SGHRS, YFSETQ. This CDR3 reads CASSLTLAYQETQYF. The DNA of the CDR3 is TGCGCCAGCAGCTTGACACTAGCGTACCAAGAGACCCAGTACTTC.

The rearrangement links TRBV11-2 to TRBJ1-4, with TRBD1 identical over 11 bases. The CDR3 consists of 19 residues. Trimming cost V 4 bases and J 0 bases; bases outside gene matches: 10. Germline V gene sequence: CDR1 SGHAT, CDR2 FQNNGV. The CDR3 DNA reads as TGTGCCAGCAGCTCCTCCCGGACAGGGGGCCCCTCAACTAATGAAAAACTGTTTTTT. Amino acid sequence: CASSSSRTGGPSTNEKLFF.